What follows is one T cell receptor beta chain and its context. What it binds is unknown. TCRdb recomputed calls from the RT-PCR reads with MiXCR, one row per CDR3 protein. This table has 540,000 or so distinct CDR3 sequences, around 13% appearing once. The data derive from a study of response to subunit inactivated influenza vaccine. Study-level findings and limits: Seasonal influenza vaccination, on each occasion, was suggested by the authors to recruit few new T cells.

This specimen was PBMCs from blood, taken 40 to 50 days after vaccination. This receptor was obtained from a man aged 45-60 years who received an inactivated influenza vaccine.

In DNA, the CDR3 is TGTGCCAGCAGCTTAGCCCGACAGGTTCGGGAGACCCAGTACTTC. This codes for CASSLARQVRETQYF. The genes are TRBV7-2 and TRBJ2-5; the D gene is possibly TRBD1 (6 bases). This CDR3 contains 15 residues. Trimming removed 0 bases from V and 5 bases from J, with 13 bases in between. Germline assignment: CDR1 SGHTA and CDR2 FQGNSA. The full variable domain, with the rest looked up from reference TRBV7-2 and TRBJ2-5, is GAGVSQSPSNKVTEKGKDVELRCDPISGHTALYWYRQSLGQGLEFLIYFQGNSAPDKSGLPSDRFSAERTGGSVSTLTIQRTQQEDSAVYLCASSLARQVRETQYFGPGTRLLVL.